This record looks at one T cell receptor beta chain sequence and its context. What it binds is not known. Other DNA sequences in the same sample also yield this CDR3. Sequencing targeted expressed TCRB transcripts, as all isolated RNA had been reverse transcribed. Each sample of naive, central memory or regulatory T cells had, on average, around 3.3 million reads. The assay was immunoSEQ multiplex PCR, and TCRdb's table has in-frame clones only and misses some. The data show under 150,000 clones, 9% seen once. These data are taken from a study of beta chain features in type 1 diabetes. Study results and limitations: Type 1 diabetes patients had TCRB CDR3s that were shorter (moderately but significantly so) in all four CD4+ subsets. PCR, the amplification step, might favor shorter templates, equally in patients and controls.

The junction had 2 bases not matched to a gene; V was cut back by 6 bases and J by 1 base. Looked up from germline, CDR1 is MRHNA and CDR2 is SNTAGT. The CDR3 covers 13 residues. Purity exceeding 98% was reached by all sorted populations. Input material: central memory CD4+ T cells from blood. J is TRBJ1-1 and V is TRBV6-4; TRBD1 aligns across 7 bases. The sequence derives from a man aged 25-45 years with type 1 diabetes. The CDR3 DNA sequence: TGTGCCAGCAGACGGACAGGGAACACTGAAGCTTTCTTT. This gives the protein CASRRTGNTEAFF.